The source of this T cell receptor (beta chain) is a study of healthy donors' naive CD4 and CD8 T cells. A remark on this clonotype: Germline and junction disagree at one end, which may indicate a read error.

Germline V gives CDR1 LNHNV, CDR2 YYDKDF (reference sequence). This CDR3 region has 13 residues. TCR libraries were built from 400 to 650 ng of total RNA by linear amplification. TCRdb used MiXCR to reprocess the reads, holding one entry per CDR3 protein. The table shows approximately 200,000 distinct CDR3 sequences, with under 85% occurring only once. The sample comprised naive CD4+ and CD8+ T cells sorted from blood, pooled from several donors. The chain carries TRBV15 and TRBJ2-3; D unresolved. The clonotype comes from a pool of human donors in good health; the sample pools cells from several healthy donors. CDR3 coding DNA: TGTACCACCAGCACTGGAGGCACAGATACGCAGTATTTT. This translates into CTTSTGGTDTQYF.